This T cell receptor beta chain is drawn from a study of response to subunit inactivated influenza vaccine. MiXCR, applied by TCRdb to the RT-PCR reads, yields one record per CDR3 protein. This table holds roughly 460,000 distinct CDR3 sequences, 11% found once. The sample holds many counts of this clonotype. CDR3 size: 11 residues. CDR1 and CDR2 (germline): DFQATT, SNEGSKA (reference sequence). Trimming cost V 6 bases and J 5 bases, with 10 bases left between them. The source of this sequence is a middle-aged man who received an inactivated influenza vaccine. The chain employs TRBV20-1 and TRBJ2-5; the D is unclear. The sample here was PBMCs from blood, taken 45 days after vaccination. The CDR3 spells CSAHRTETQYF. The CDR3 DNA reads TGCAGTGCACACCGCACGGAGACCCAGTACTTC.